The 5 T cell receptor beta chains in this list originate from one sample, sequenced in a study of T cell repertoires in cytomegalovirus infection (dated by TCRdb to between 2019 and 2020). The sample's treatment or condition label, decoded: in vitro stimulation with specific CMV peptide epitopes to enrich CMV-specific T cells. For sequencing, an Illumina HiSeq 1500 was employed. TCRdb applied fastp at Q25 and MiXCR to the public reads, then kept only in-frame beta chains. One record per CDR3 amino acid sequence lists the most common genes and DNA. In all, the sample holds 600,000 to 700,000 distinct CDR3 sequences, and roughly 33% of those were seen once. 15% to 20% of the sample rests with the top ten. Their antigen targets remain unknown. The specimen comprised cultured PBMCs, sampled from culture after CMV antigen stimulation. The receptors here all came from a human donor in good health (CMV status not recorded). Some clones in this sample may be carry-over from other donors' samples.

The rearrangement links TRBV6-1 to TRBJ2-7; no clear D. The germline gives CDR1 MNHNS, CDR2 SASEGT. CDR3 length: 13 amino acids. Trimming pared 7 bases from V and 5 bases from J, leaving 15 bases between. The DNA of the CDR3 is TGTGCCAGCACCTCCGGGCTACTCAACGAGCAGTACTTC. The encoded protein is CASTSGLLNEQYF.

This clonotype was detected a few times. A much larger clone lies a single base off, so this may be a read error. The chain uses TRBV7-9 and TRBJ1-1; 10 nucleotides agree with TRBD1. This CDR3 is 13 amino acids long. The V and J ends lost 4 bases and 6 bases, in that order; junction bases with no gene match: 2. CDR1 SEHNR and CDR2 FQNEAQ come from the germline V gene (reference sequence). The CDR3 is CASSSTGGSEAFF. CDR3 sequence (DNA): TGTGCCAGCAGCTCGACAGGGGGCTCTGAAGCTTTCTTT.

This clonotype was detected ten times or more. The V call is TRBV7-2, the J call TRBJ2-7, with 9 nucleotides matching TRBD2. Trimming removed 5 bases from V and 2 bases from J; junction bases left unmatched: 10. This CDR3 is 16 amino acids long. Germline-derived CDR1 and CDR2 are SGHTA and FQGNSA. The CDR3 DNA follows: TGTGCCAGCAGCCTAACTGAGCGGGAGGTGCCCTACGAGCAGTACTTC. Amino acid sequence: CASSLTEREVPYEQYF.

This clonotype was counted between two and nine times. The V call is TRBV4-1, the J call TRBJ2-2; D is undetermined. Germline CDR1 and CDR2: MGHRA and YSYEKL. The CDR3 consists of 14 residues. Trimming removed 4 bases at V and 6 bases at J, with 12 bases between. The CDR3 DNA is TGCGCCAGCAGCCCCGTAAGAAGCGCCGGGGAGCTGTTTTTT. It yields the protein CASSPVRSAGELFF.

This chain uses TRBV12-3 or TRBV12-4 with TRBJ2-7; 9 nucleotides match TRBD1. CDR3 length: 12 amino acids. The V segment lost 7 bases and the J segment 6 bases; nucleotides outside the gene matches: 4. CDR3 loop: CASTRTGVEQYF. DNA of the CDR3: TGTGCCAGCACCAGGACAGGGGTCGAGCAGTACTTC.